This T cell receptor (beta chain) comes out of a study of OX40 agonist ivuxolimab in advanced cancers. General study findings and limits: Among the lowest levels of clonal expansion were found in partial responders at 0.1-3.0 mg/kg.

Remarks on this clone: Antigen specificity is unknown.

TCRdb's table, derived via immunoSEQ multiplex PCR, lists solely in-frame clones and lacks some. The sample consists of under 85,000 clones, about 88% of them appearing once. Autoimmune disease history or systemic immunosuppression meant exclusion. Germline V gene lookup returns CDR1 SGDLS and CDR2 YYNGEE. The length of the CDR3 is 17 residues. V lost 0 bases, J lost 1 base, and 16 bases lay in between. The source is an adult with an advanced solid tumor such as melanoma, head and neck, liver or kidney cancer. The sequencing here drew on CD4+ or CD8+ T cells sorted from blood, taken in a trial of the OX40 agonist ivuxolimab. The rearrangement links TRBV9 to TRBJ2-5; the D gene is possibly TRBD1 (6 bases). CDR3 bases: TGTGCCAGCAGCGTAGGTGTGGGTGGACAGACCCAAGAGACCCAGTACTTC. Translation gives CASSVGVGGQTQETQYF. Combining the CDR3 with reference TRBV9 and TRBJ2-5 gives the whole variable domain DSGVTQTPKHLITATGQRVTLRCSPRSGDLSVYWYQQSLDQGLQFLIQYYNGEERAKGNILERFSAQQFPDLHSELNLSSLELGDSALYFCASSVGVGGQTQETQYFGPGTRLLVL.